Each of the 29 T cell receptor beta chains below was sequenced from the same sample in a study of early T cells in non-severe SARS-CoV-2 infection. TCRdb used MiXCR to reprocess the 5' RACE reads, holding one entry per CDR3 protein. The top ten clones hold around a tenth of a sample with some 52,000 distinct CDR3 sequences, 8% to 10% of them seen once. Specimen: whole blood. These receptors were collected from an adult who was a healthcare worker with PCR-confirmed SARS-CoV-2 infection or an uninfected control (not recorded which).

This clonotype occurred a few times. J is TRBJ1-2 and V is TRBV2; D remains ambiguous. The CDR3 is made up of 13 amino acids. Trimming pared 5 bases from V and 2 bases from J, leaving 9 bases between. The germline V gene has CDR1 SNHLY and CDR2 FYNNEI. This CDR3 is CASSLGRNYGYTF. CDR3 nucleotides: TGTGCCAGCAGTTTAGGGCGAAACTATGGCTACACCTTC.

The chain recombines TRBV4-1 with TRBJ2-3; tentative D call: TRBD2 (6 bases). The CDR3 consists of 18 residues. Trimming stripped 2 bases from V and 0 bases from J, with 18 bases between. The germline V gene encodes CDR1 MGHRA and CDR2 YSYEKL. CDR3 sequence reads: CASSQRGFPAGSTDTQYF. The CDR3 region has the DNA TGCGCCAGCAGCCAACGAGGGTTCCCAGCGGGTAGCACAGATACGCAGTATTTT.

The chain employs TRBV6-6 and TRBJ1-5; D may be TRBD1 (5 bases). In germline, CDR1 is MNHNY, CDR2 SVGAGI (reference sequence). The CDR3 extends over 16 amino acids. V was cut by 6 bases and J by 0 bases, with 15 bases left in between. The CDR3, as DNA: TGTGCCAGCAGACCCCCCACAGGATATAGCAATCAGCCCCAGCATTTT. Translation gives CASRPPTGYSNQPQHF.

This clonotype has only a few counts. The rearrangement uses TRBV18 and TRBJ1-1; D may be TRBD1 (6 bases). This CDR3 comprises 14 residues. V was shortened by 3 bases and J by 4 bases, with 12 bases between the two germline ends. CDR1 is KGHSH, CDR2 LQKENI, per germline. CDR3 residues: CASSPPGQSTEAFF. CDR3 nucleotide sequence: TGTGCCAGCTCACCTCCGGGACAAAGCACTGAAGCTTTCTTT.

This clonotype came up a few times. This chain links TRBV9 with TRBJ1-4, with a weak D call TRBD1 (6 bases). Germline CDR1 reads SGDLS; CDR2 reads YYNGEE. V dropped 2 bases and J dropped 8 bases, with 13 bases sitting between them. This CDR3 region has 14 residues. The CDR3 reads CASSVDRRSEKLFF. The CDR3 region has the DNA TGTGCCAGCAGCGTTGACAGGAGAAGCGAAAAACTGTTTTTT.

This clonotype was seen at least ten times. This chain uses TRBV4-1 with TRBJ1-4; 7 nucleotides line up with TRBD1. The germline V gene has CDR1 MGHRA and CDR2 YSYEKL. CDR3 length: 14 amino acids. V lost 4 bases and J lost 7; bases outside the gene matches: 6. The CDR3 loop reads CASSLQGDGEKLFF. DNA of the CDR3: TGCGCCAGCAGCCTCCAGGGGGACGGTGAAAAACTGTTTTTT.

This clonotype was picked up many times. The chain is built from TRBV7-8 and TRBJ2-5, with D perhaps given as TRBD1 or TRBD2 (6 bases each). Germline loops: CDR1 SGHVS, CDR2 FQNEAQ. Trimming removed 4 bases from V and 5 bases from J, with 20 bases in between. This CDR3 spans 16 amino acids. CDR3: CASSSVEGGLVETQYF. Here the CDR3 DNA reads TGTGCCAGCAGCTCCGTCGAGGGGGGCCTGGTGGAGACCCAGTACTTC.

This clonotype was observed a few times. This rearrangement joins TRBV28 to TRBJ2-3; D might be TRBD2 (6 bases). Germline V gene lookup returns CDR1 MDHEN and CDR2 SYDVKM. Between the trimmed V and J ends, which lost 4 bases and 6 bases, there was a span of 11 bases. This CDR3 contains 13 residues. CDR3 nucleotide sequence: TGTGCCAGCAGTTCCCCGGGGGTGGATACGCAGTATTTT. It is translated as CASSSPGVDTQYF.

This clonotype occurred a few times. The V call is TRBV12-3 or TRBV12-4, the J call TRBJ1-2, with D perhaps TRBD1 (5 bases). Trimming left V 5 bases short and J 6 bases short, with 16 bases between. This CDR3 is built from 14 residues. The CDR3 is CASSRRGGSHGYTF. The CDR3 DNA reads TGTGCCAGCAGTCGACGGGGGGGATCCCATGGCTACACCTTC.

This clonotype is labeled medium-sized. The V and J genes are TRBV11-1 and TRBJ2-1; D unclear. The CDR3 has 11 residues. Germline V gene sequence: CDR1 SGHAT, CDR2 FQDESV (reference sequence). V was cut by 6 bases and J by 8 bases, with 8 bases left in between. CDR3 in DNA: TGTGCCAGCAGGAACATAGATGAGCAGTTCTTC. Protein: CASRNIDEQFF.

This clonotype was found many times. This chain uses TRBV3-1 with TRBJ2-7; the D gene is possibly TRBD2 (7 bases). V lost 4 bases to trimming and J lost 2 bases, with 12 bases between them. CDR1 is LGHDT and CDR2 is YNNKEL in the germline V gene (reference sequence). The CDR3 runs to 14 residues. The CDR3 is CASSPSGTTYEQYF. In nucleotides, the CDR3 is TGTGCCAGCAGCCCAAGCGGGACAACCTACGAGCAGTACTTC.

This clonotype has a handful of counts. This chain joins TRBV6-2 or TRBV6-3 and TRBJ2-3; possibly TRBD2 for D (6 bases). Trimming removed 6 bases at V and 6 bases at J, with 22 bases between. The CDR3 consists of 16 residues. The germline gives CDR1 MNHEY, CDR2 SVGEGT. The CDR3 spells CASSGHGGARADTQYF. The CDR3 DNA is TGTGCCAGCAGCGGACATGGCGGGGCCCGAGCGGATACGCAGTATTTT.

J is TRBJ2-3 and V is TRBV7-3; 7 bases map to TRBD2. With V trimmed by 2 bases and J by 0 bases, 5 bases remained unmatched. The germline V gene encodes CDR1 SGHTA and CDR2 FQGTGA. CDR3 length equals 16 residues. This CDR3 is CASSLGSGVSTDTQYF. In nucleotides, the CDR3 is TGTGCCAGCAGCTTAGGAAGCGGGGTTAGCACAGATACGCAGTATTTT.

In its sample, this clonotype was seen many times. This chain connects TRBV28 to TRBJ2-3; maybe TRBD1 (5 bases). Trimming cost V 5 bases and J 0 bases, with 15 bases left between them. CDR3 size: 16 residues. Germline assignment: CDR1 MDHEN and CDR2 SYDVKM. CDR3 protein: CASSPPGRASTDTQYF. CDR3 DNA: TGTGCCAGCAGTCCTCCCGGCAGGGCTAGCACAGATACGCAGTATTTT.

This clonotype was observed a handful of times. This chain's CDR3 is CASSQDPGTRTGGQFF. CDR3 DNA: TGCGCCAGCAGCCAGGACCCCGGGACTAGAACAGGCGGGCAGTTCTTC. The rearrangement links TRBV4-1 to TRBJ2-1; 8 bases are shared with TRBD2. Germline CDR1 is MGHRA and CDR2 is YSYEKL. The junction had 16 bases not matched to a gene; V was cut back by 3 bases and J by 12 bases. The CDR3 is 16 amino acids.

This clonotype showed up many times. The rearrangement uses TRBV5-1 and TRBJ2-3; TRBD2 agrees at 12 bases. V was pared by 7 bases and J by 4 bases, with 7 bases of the junction left unmatched. Per the germline V gene, CDR1 is SGHRS and CDR2 is YFSETQ. The CDR3 is 15 residues long. CDR3 nucleotides: TGCGCCAGCGCCGCTAGCGGGGGGGCAGCAGATACGCAGTATTTT. This translates into CASAASGGAADTQYF.

The genes are TRBV18 and TRBJ1-2; a possible D gene is TRBD1 (6 bases). The CDR3 covers 12 residues. Germline CDR1 and CDR2: KGHSH and LQKENI. The V end lost 3 bases, the J end lost 5 bases, and 7 bases lay between the germline ends. The CDR3, as DNA: TGTGCCAGCTCACCCACAGGGTATGGCTACACCTTC. Its protein product is CASSPTGYGYTF.

This clonotype was recorded many times. V gene TRBV6-2 or TRBV6-3 combines with J gene TRBJ2-7, with 10 bases identical to TRBD2. Trimming at V came to 2 bases and at J to 9 bases, leaving 10 bases not matched to a gene. Germline V gene sequence: CDR1 MNHEY, CDR2 SVGEGT. There are 15 residues in the CDR3. CDR3 protein: CASSYTGLAGVVQYF. CDR3 nucleotide sequence: TGTGCCAGCAGTTACACCGGGCTAGCGGGAGTCGTGCAGTACTTC.

The V gene is TRBV20-1, the J gene TRBJ1-5, with 7 bases fitting TRBD1. This CDR3 region has 13 residues. CDR1 DFQATT and CDR2 SNEGSKA come from the germline V gene (reference sequence). V was pared by 3 bases and J by 4 bases, with 3 bases of the junction left unmatched. The CDR3 is CSASDRVNQPQHF. CDR3 in DNA: TGCAGTGCTAGTGACAGGGTAAATCAGCCCCAGCATTTT.

This clonotype was found many times. The V gene is TRBV6-5, the J gene TRBJ2-2, with D tentatively TRBD2 (5 bases). V gave up 6 bases and J gave up 3 bases, with 17 bases separating them. Germline V gene data show CDR1 as MNHEY and CDR2 as SVGAGI. This CDR3 comprises 16 residues. The CDR3 DNA sequence: TGTGCCAGCAGGATCCGGGGTGGGAGTGACACCGGGGAGCTGTTTTTT. Its protein product is CASRIRGGSDTGELFF.

Ten or more counts support this clonotype. The chain recombines TRBV7-9 with TRBJ1-2, with 9 bases lining up with TRBD1. The CDR3 is 15 residues long. CDR1 SEHNR and CDR2 FQNEAQ come from the germline V gene (reference sequence). V lost 5 bases and J lost 4; bases outside the gene matches: 8. Here the CDR3 reads CASSVGQGFPYGYTF. Written as DNA, the CDR3 is TGTGCCAGCAGCGTCGGACAGGGGTTCCCCTATGGCTACACCTTC.

This clonotype came up many times. The chain carries TRBV4-2 and TRBJ1-2; 7 nucleotides line up with TRBD1. The CDR3 runs 16 residues. J gave up 3 bases and V 0 bases, and 7 bases lay outside the gene matches. Germline V CDR1 and CDR2: LGHNA, YNFKEQ. CDR3 sequence (DNA): TGTGCCAGCAGCCAAGACGGGACAGCGAACCACTATGGCTACACCTTC. It encodes CASSQDGTANHYGYTF.

Comment on this clonotype: A much larger clone sits a single nucleotide away, making a read error possible. V usage is TRBV12-3 or TRBV12-4 and J usage is TRBJ2-7; D is perhaps TRBD1 or TRBD2 (5 bases each). The CDR3 consists of 12 residues. The CDR3 DNA follows: TGTGCCAGCAGTTTGGGGGTTCGAGAGCAGTGCTTC. Its translation is CASSLGVREQCF.

This clonotype was recorded many times. V and J are TRBV20-1 and TRBJ2-3; 10 bases match TRBD2. Germline V gives CDR1 DFQATT, CDR2 SNEGSKA (reference sequence). There are 15 residues in the CDR3. The junction had 7 bases not matched to a gene; V was cut back by 3 bases and J by 4 bases. The DNA of the CDR3 is TGCAGTGCTAGCGCAGCGGGGGGGCGGGCAGATACGCAGTATTTT. Translation: CSASAAGGRADTQYF.

This clonotype was observed a handful of times. V and J are TRBV7-3 and TRBJ2-5; 11 nucleotides align to TRBD2. This CDR3 is 15 amino acids long. V dropped 5 bases and J dropped 0; count of bases not matched to a gene: 2. The germline CDR1 and CDR2 sequences are SGHTA and FQGTGA. CDR3 loop: CASSASGGYQETQYF. The CDR3, as DNA: TGTGCCAGCAGCGCTAGCGGGGGGTACCAAGAGACCCAGTACTTC. Looking up the rest from reference TRBV7-3 and TRBJ2-5 gives the full variable domain: GAGVSQTPSNKVTEKGKYVELRCDPISGHTALYWYRQSLGQGPEFLIYFQGTGAADDSGLPNDRFFAVRPEGSVSTLKIQRTERGDSAVYLCASSASGGYQETQYFGPGTRLLVL.

This clonotype was found many times. The rearrangement joins TRBV11-2 to TRBJ2-3; D uncertain. CDR1 is SGHAT and CDR2 is FQNNGV in the germline V gene. The CDR3 length is 14 residues. The V end was cut by 0 bases, the J end by 6 bases, with 10 bases between. The CDR3 loop reads CASSLEAISDTQYF. CDR3 sequence (DNA): TGTGCCAGCAGCTTAGAGGCCATTTCGGATACGCAGTATTTT.

This clonotype has only a few counts. J is TRBJ1-2 and V is TRBV5-5, with a possible D match to TRBD1 (5 bases). The V end lost 3 bases, the J end lost 2 bases, and 20 bases lay between the germline ends. The CDR3 totals 17 residues. Germline V gene lookup returns CDR1 SGHKS and CDR2 YYEKEE (reference sequence). For the CDR3, the DNA is TGTGCCAGCAGCTCCGTCGGGACGGAGGACAACAACTATGGCTACACCTTC. It specifies CASSSVGTEDNNYGYTF.

This chain links TRBV5-6 with TRBJ1-2; tentatively, D is TRBD1 (5 bases). This CDR3 comprises 16 residues. CDR1 is SGHDT and CDR2 is YYEEEE in the germline V gene. V lost 4 bases and J lost 8, with 24 bases in between. The CDR3 DNA follows: TGTGCCAGCAGCCGAGATCCGGCAGGGCTTGTTAAAGGCTACACCTTC. Translation gives CASSRDPAGLVKGYTF.

The sample holds many counts of this clonotype. V is TRBV6-2 or TRBV6-3 and J is TRBJ2-7; D is uncertain. CDR3 length: 14 amino acids. Trimming removed 8 bases at V and 0 bases at J, with 14 bases between. CDR1 is MNHEY and CDR2 is SVGEGT in the germline V gene. In DNA form, the CDR3 reads TGTGCCAGCCGGGCGGCGCCTTACTCCTACGAGCAGTACTTC. This gives the protein CASRAAPYSYEQYF.